Here is one T cell receptor (beta chain) with its context. Antigen unknown. The length of the CDR3 is 15 residues. Germline loops: CDR1 SGHTA, CDR2 FQGTGA. V lost 2 bases and J lost 4; bases outside the gene matches: 7. TCRdb keeps only in-frame clones here, not all; method: immunoSEQ multiplex PCR. The sample contains over 85,000 clones, 86% of which appear only once. The sample originates from a study of T cell responses to AZD1222 COVID-19 vaccine. Study-wide findings and caveats: The repertoires were collected only after the peak T cell response. In the spike-specific TCR repertoire, nearly half reportedly target unmutated variant regions.

The TCR was taken from an adult in good health. The chain links TRBV7-3 to TRBJ2-5, with 7 bases aligning to TRBD2. Sequencing was performed on peripheral blood, taken on day 0 of AZD1222 vaccination. CDR3 DNA sequence: TGTGCCAGCAGCTTAGAGGGAGGGAGTGGAGAGACCCAGTACTTC. Amino acid sequence: CASSLEGGSGETQYF.